Listed here are 12 T cell receptor beta chains from one sample, sequenced in a study of T cells in localized non-small cell lung cancer. Assay: immunoSEQ multiplex PCR; the TCRdb copy retains only in-frame clones and omits some. The sample consists of approximately 4,500 clones, approximately 28% of them appearing once. The sample here was lung tumor tissue, taken before any cancer treatment. The source of these receptors is a male donor at least 60 years old with stage I lung adenocarcinoma.

This clone is medium-sized. The rearrangement links TRBV10-3 to TRBJ2-7, with D unresolved. The CDR3 covers 14 residues. V lost 10 bases, J lost 5 bases, and 21 bases lay in between. Germline loops: CDR1 ENHRY, CDR2 SYGVKD. CDR3 protein: CASRKGLGSHEQYF. DNA for the CDR3: TGTGCCAGCCGGAAGGGTCTCGGTAGCCACGAGCAGTACTTC.

J is TRBJ1-3 and V is TRBV18; no reliable D call. The CDR3 sequence is 17 residues long. In germline, CDR1 is KGHSH, CDR2 LQKENI. Trimming stripped 1 base from V and 0 bases from J, with 13 bases between. The CDR3 nucleotides are TGTGCCAGCTCACCACAAAAGGGCAGCATCTCTGGAAACACCATATATTTT. It translates to CASSPQKGSISGNTIYF.

This clone was seen more than once but under ten times. This sequence joins TRBV11-3 and TRBJ2-7; 8 nucleotides agree with TRBD2. The CDR3 runs 14 residues. V was clipped by 7 bases and J by 4 bases; unmatched bases: 9. The V gene's germline CDR1 is SGHNT and CDR2 YENEEA. For the CDR3, the DNA is TGTGCCAGCACCCGGCGAGCGGGAGAATACGAGCAGTACTTC. Translating gives CASTRRAGEYEQYF.

The rearrangement links TRBV11-3 to TRBJ2-7; 8 positions agree with TRBD1. From germline, CDR1 is SGHNT and CDR2 YENEEA. There are 14 residues in the CDR3. The V segment lost 5 bases and the J segment 0 bases; nucleotides outside the gene matches: 3. This CDR3 is CASSRDRSSYEQYF. CDR3 nucleotides: TGTGCCAGCAGCCGGGACAGGAGCTCCTACGAGCAGTACTTC. The entire variable domain, with the rest obtained from reference TRBV11-3 and TRBJ2-7, is as follows: EAGVVQSPRYKIIEKKQPVAFWCNPISGHNTLYWYLQNLGQGPELLIRYENEEAVDDSQLPKDRFSAERLKGVDSTLKIQPAELGDSAVYLCASSRDRSSYEQYFGPGTRLTVT.

The chain combines TRBV6-8 with TRBJ1-4; 9 bases line up with TRBD1. After removal of 6 bases from V and 4 bases from J, the junction contained 6 bases not matched to a gene. This CDR3 spans 15 amino acids. The germline V gene encodes CDR1 MNHGY and CDR2 SAAAGT. This chain's CDR3 is CASRRTGALNEKLFF. The CDR3 DNA is TGTGCCAGCAGAAGGACAGGGGCACTTAATGAAAAACTGTTTTTT.

This clone was observed once. Other DNA variants within this sample encode the same CDR3. V and J are TRBV19 and TRBJ1-1, with TRBD1 matching over 9 bases. Germline CDR1 and CDR2: LNHDA and SQIVND (reference sequence). The CDR3 consists of 13 residues. Unmatched junction bases numbered 1, after V lost 7 bases and J lost 1 base. CDR3: CASNRGRNTEAFF. CDR3 nucleotide sequence: TGTGCCAGTAACAGGGGGCGGAACACTGAAGCTTTCTTT.

The genes are TRBV6-8 and TRBJ1-4, with D hard to call. CDR1 and CDR2 from the germline V gene are MNHGY and SAAAGT. Trimming pared 6 bases from V and 0 bases from J, leaving 5 bases between. There are 13 residues in the CDR3. The CDR3 DNA is TGTGCCAGCAGGACTGCAACTAATGAAAAACTGTTTTTT. Its translation: CASRTATNEKLFF.

The chain has TRBV7-5 and TRBJ2-3. TRBV7-5 is deemed a pseudogene. The CDR3 sequence is 14 residues long. As DNA, the CDR3 is TGTGCCAGCAGCCCCGACGTGAACACAGATACGCAGTATTTT. Translation gives CASSPDVNTDTQYF.

This clone appeared a few times. This CDR3 reads CASSVQHGAGSEAFF. The DNA of the CDR3 is TGTGCCAGCAGTGTCCAACACGGCGCGGGGTCTGAAGCTTTCTTT. This chain connects TRBV6-8 to TRBJ1-1; D is unclear. V gave up 5 bases and J gave up 6 bases, with 19 bases separating them. Germline assignment: CDR1 MNHGY and CDR2 SAAAGT. The CDR3 is 15 residues long.

This clone was found a few times. The chain has TRBV9 and TRBJ1-2; maybe TRBD1 (6 bases). The CDR3 is 13 residues long. Germline V gene lookup returns CDR1 SGDLS and CDR2 YYNGEE. Trimming stripped 3 bases from V and 4 bases from J, with 10 bases between. The CDR3 loop reads CASSADRTYGYTF. The DNA for the CDR3 is TGTGCCAGCAGCGCCGACAGGACCTATGGCTACACCTTC.

By share, this clone ranks as large (0.1 to 1%). This chain connects TRBV9 to TRBJ1-1, with unresolved D. The germline gives CDR1 SGDLS, CDR2 YYNGEE. The CDR3 has 15 residues. V lost 1 base and J lost 0, with 10 bases in between. CDR3 residues: CASSVTPLLNTEAFF. In DNA, the CDR3 is TGTGCCAGCAGCGTAACCCCCCTCCTGAACACTGAAGCTTTCTTT.

There are a few counts of this clone. The CDR3 region has the DNA TGCGCCAGCAGCCCGGACAGGGGAGCTAACTATGGCTACACCTTC. This gives the protein CASSPDRGANYGYTF. The chain joins TRBV4-1 to TRBJ1-2; the match to TRBD1 covers 9 bases. The V segment lost 4 bases and the J segment 0 bases; nucleotides outside the gene matches: 3. There are 15 residues in the CDR3. CDR1 MGHRA and CDR2 YSYEKL come from the germline V gene.